These 16 T cell receptor beta chains share one sample of origin, sequenced in a study of blood T cell repertoires in COVID-19. Here immunoSEQ multiplex PCR was the method, and the copy in TCRdb shows in-frame clones only, minus some. The sample carries around 180,000 clones, 80% to 90% recorded once. Input material: peripheral blood. The receptors here all came from a man between 65 and 79 years old with active or convalescent COVID-19.

This clone came up once. The chain uses TRBV9 and TRBJ2-3, with 9 bases identical to TRBD2. This CDR3 is built from 16 residues. Germline CDR1 reads SGDLS; CDR2 reads YYNGEE. Germline trimming cut 4 bases from V and 2 bases from J; bases unmatched to any gene: 8. The CDR3 loop reads CASSPGAGGHTDTQYF. CDR3 coding DNA: TGTGCCAGCAGCCCCGGGGCGGGGGGGCACACAGATACGCAGTATTTT.

The chain couples TRBV2 to TRBJ2-7; the D is unclear. The V and J ends lost 6 bases and 3 bases respectively, with 6 bases between them. Germline assignment: CDR1 SNHLY and CDR2 FYNNEI. CDR3 length equals 11 residues. This CDR3 reads CASRYSYEQYF. Here the CDR3 DNA reads TGTGCCAGCAGATACAGCTACGAGCAGTACTTC.

This clone was seen a single time. The chain carries TRBV5-4 and TRBJ2-2, with 8 bases aligning to TRBD2. Germline V gene data show CDR1 as SGHNT and CDR2 as YYREEE (reference sequence). The length of the CDR3 is 16 residues. V gave up 2 bases and J gave up 7 bases; unmatched junction bases: 10. The CDR3 coding sequence is TGTGCCAGCAGCTTACCCCTTGCGGGGGGTATCGGGGAGCTGTTTTTT. Its translation is CASSLPLAGGIGELFF. The variable domain in full, completed from reference TRBV5-4 and TRBJ2-2, reads ETGVTQSPTHLIKTRGQQVTLRCSSQSGHNTVSWYQQALGQGPQFIFQYYREEENGRGNFPPRFSGLQFPNYSSELNVNALELDDSALYLCASSLPLAGGIGELFFGEGSRLTVL.

V is TRBV3-1 (or the pseudogene TRBV3-2) and J is TRBJ2-1; 9 nucleotides line up with TRBD1. CDR3 length: 16 residues. After removal of 3 bases from V and 4 bases from J, the junction contained 7 bases not matched to a gene. The V gene's germline CDR1 is LGHDT and CDR2 YNNKEL (reference sequence). The CDR3 loop reads CASSHQPGQGYNEQFF. Written as DNA, the CDR3 is TGTGCCAGCAGCCACCAACCGGGACAGGGATACAATGAGCAGTTCTTC.

This clone was seen a single time. This chain joins TRBV6-5 and TRBJ1-4; D ambiguous. CDR3 size: 10 residues. V was cut by 8 bases and J by 5 bases, with 3 bases left in between. The germline V gene encodes CDR1 MNHEY and CDR2 SVGAGI. The DNA of the CDR3 is TGTGCCAGCGGCAATGAAAAACTGTTTTTT. Its protein is CASGNEKLFF.

The chain joins TRBV12-3 or TRBV12-4 to TRBJ1-1; D not resolved. V lost 7 bases to trimming and J lost 11 bases, with 20 bases between them. The CDR3 has 13 residues. The CDR3, as DNA: TGTGCCAGCAATGTGGCACCCCGGTCGAGGGCTTTCTTT. Translated, it gives CASNVAPRSRAFF.

This clone was observed a few times. The chain carries TRBV5-1 and TRBJ2-7; 7 bases agree with TRBD2. After removal of 5 bases from V and 3 bases from J, the junction contained 17 bases not matched to a gene. Germline CDR1 SGHRS, CDR2 YFSETQ. This CDR3 is 17 amino acids long. The CDR3 DNA is TGCGCCAGCAGAACAGAGTTCCCGGGACTAAAGGGCTACGAGCAGTACTTC. Residues: CASRTEFPGLKGYEQYF.

V usage is TRBV9 and J usage is TRBJ1-1, with 8 positions matching TRBD1. Germline CDR1 reads SGDLS; CDR2 reads YYNGEE. The CDR3 loop spans 14 amino acids. With V trimmed by 0 bases and J by 7 bases, 5 bases remained unmatched. The CDR3 region is CASSVVQGAREAFF. CDR3 coding DNA: TGTGCCAGCAGCGTAGTCCAGGGGGCCCGTGAAGCTTTCTTT.

In this sample, this clone turned up a few times. The V gene is TRBV7-2, the J gene TRBJ1-6, with TRBD1 matching 7 bases. Looked up from germline, CDR1 is SGHTA and CDR2 is FQGNSA. This CDR3 is built from 14 residues. The V and J ends lost 1 base and 14 bases, in that order; junction bases with no gene match: 8. The CDR3 here is CASSLDRGPGTLHF. The CDR3, as DNA: TGTGCCAGCAGCTTAGACAGGGGCCCGGGCACCCTCCACTTT.

V is TRBV19 and J is TRBJ2-3, with a tentative D call TRBD1 (5 bases). Germline loops: CDR1 LNHDA, CDR2 SQIVND (reference sequence). This CDR3 has 15 residues. V lost 7 bases, J lost 2 bases, and 16 bases lay in between. The CDR3 sequence: CASTHRGAPTDTQYF. The DNA for the CDR3 is TGTGCCAGTACTCACCGTGGGGCCCCCACAGATACGCAGTATTTT. The full variable domain, rest sourced from reference TRBV19 and TRBJ2-3, is DGGITQSPKYLFRKEGQNVTLSCEQNLNHDAMYWYRQDPGQGLRLIYYSQIVNDFQKGDIAEGYSVSREKKESFPLTVTSAQKNPTAFYLCASTHRGAPTDTQYFGPGTRLTVL.

The CDR3 loop is CASRPGTGGNYEQYF. In DNA form, the CDR3 reads TGTGCCAGCAGACCTGGGACAGGGGGCAATTACGAGCAGTACTTC. The genes are TRBV6-5 and TRBJ2-7, with 12 bases aligning to TRBD1. Unmatched junction bases numbered 7, after V lost 6 bases and J lost 4 bases. Germline assignment: CDR1 MNHEY and CDR2 SVGAGI. The CDR3 extends over 15 amino acids.

This rearrangement joins TRBV7-2 to TRBJ2-7; TRBD2 matches at 10 bases. The CDR3 runs 16 residues. Per the germline V gene, CDR1 is SGHTA and CDR2 is FQGNSA. The ends lost 4 bases at V and 3 bases at J; junction bases unmatched: 9. The CDR3 DNA reads as TGTGCCAGCAGCTATGGAGGGACTAGCGCGAACTACGAGCAGTACTTC. Translated, it gives CASSYGGTSANYEQYF.

Comments on this clone: Germline is not matched at one junction end, which may reflect a read error. The chain combines TRBV7-7 with TRBJ2-5; 8 positions agree with TRBD1. The germline V gene has CDR1 SSHAT and CDR2 FNYEAQ (reference sequence). The CDR3 length is 15 residues. CDR3 bases: TGTGCTAGCAGCTCTCCGGACAGGGCGGGAGAGACCCAGTACTTC. Encoded protein: CASSSPDRAGETQYF. Full variable domain (outside the CDR3, taken from reference TRBV7-7 and TRBJ2-5): GAGVSQSPRYKVTKRGQDVTLRCDPISSHATLYWYQQALGQGPEFLTYFNYEAQPDKSGLPSDRFSAERPEGSISTLTIQRTEQRDSAMYRCASSSPDRAGETQYFGPGTRLLVL.

The chain has TRBV15 and TRBJ2-1; 12 bases are a match to TRBD2. CDR1 is LNHNV, CDR2 YYDKDF, per germline (reference sequence). Losses at the gene ends were 0 bases for V and 9 bases for J; bases not matched to a gene: 12. CDR3 length equals 18 residues. The CDR3, as DNA: TGTGCCACCAGCAGAGATAGGTTGGCGACTAGCGGGGGATCTGAGCAGTTCTTC. Protein sequence: CATSRDRLATSGGSEQFF.

This clone was detected only once. The chain carries TRBV7-6 and TRBJ2-5; the D gene is possibly TRBD2 (5 bases). Germline V gene sequence: CDR1 SGHVS, CDR2 FNYEAQ. This CDR3 region has 16 residues. V was pared by 0 bases and J by 4 bases, with 15 bases between. CDR3 in amino acids: CASSLAGWRALETQYF. The DNA of the CDR3 is TGTGCCAGCAGCTTAGCGGGGTGGCGGGCCTTAGAGACCCAGTACTTC.

The J gene is TRBJ1-1, the V gene TRBV5-1; 7 bases are a match to TRBD1. Germline V gene sequence: CDR1 SGHRS, CDR2 YFSETQ. The CDR3 spans 15 residues. Trimming took 0 bases from V and 0 from J; bases not matched to a gene: 2. The CDR3 loop reads CASSLAQGMNTEAFF. The CDR3 nucleotides are TGCGCCAGCAGCTTGGCACAGGGGATGAACACTGAAGCTTTCTTT.